This passage covers 5 T cell receptor beta chains from one sample sequenced in a study of long-term antiretroviral therapy in people with HIV. At survey level, the immunoSEQ assay was run in its v3.0 version. Repertoires were generated with immunoSEQ multiplex PCR, while TCRdb's copy carries only in-frame clones and drops some. The table lists 34,000 or so clones, 75% to 85% of them singletons. Specimen: unsorted PBMCs, collected about 3.3 years after starting antiretroviral therapy. The receptors stem from a man between 18 and 35 years old with HIV.

The chain employs TRBV19 and TRBJ1-5; 10 nucleotides match TRBD1. The V and J ends lost 1 base and 3 bases, in that order; junction bases with no gene match: 3. CDR1 and CDR2 from the germline V gene are LNHDA and SQIVND (reference sequence). This CDR3 region has 16 residues. In DNA, the CDR3 is TGTGCCAGTAGTATAGCGGACAGGGGGATCAATCAGCCCCAGCATTTT. Its protein product is CASSIADRGINQPQHF.

The chain joins TRBV19 to TRBJ1-2; D uncertain. Germline CDR1 is LNHDA and CDR2 is SQIVND (reference sequence). This CDR3 spans 14 amino acids. Deletions cut 4 bases from V and 2 bases from J, with 11 bases between. The CDR3 is CASSKDPRNYGYTF. Written as DNA, the CDR3 is TGTGCCAGTAGTAAGGACCCCAGAAACTATGGCTACACCTTC.

The chain has TRBV18 and TRBJ2-7; D could derive from TRBD1 or TRBD2 (6 bases each). The CDR3 runs 15 residues. With 3 bases removed from V and 2 bases from J, the gap between germline ends came to 14 bases. Germline CDR1 reads KGHSH; CDR2 reads LQKENI. The CDR3 here is CASSPGGTTTYEQYF. The CDR3 coding sequence is TGTGCCAGCTCACCGGGGGGCACCACCACCTACGAGCAGTACTTC.

The rearrangement joins TRBV28 to TRBJ1-2; D unclear. Germline V gives CDR1 MDHEN, CDR2 SYDVKM. The CDR3 spans 12 residues. The V end was cut by 9 bases, the J end by 4 bases, with 12 bases between. In DNA, the CDR3 is TGTGCCAGTCCCCCGGCGGCCTATGGCTACACCTTC. Translation: CASPPAAYGYTF.

The J gene is TRBJ1-1, the V gene TRBV7-9; 11 positions match TRBD1. Germline loops: CDR1 SEHNR, CDR2 FQNEAQ (reference sequence). The CDR3 consists of 15 residues. The J segment lost 5 bases and the V segment lost 2 bases, leaving 4 bases of the junction unmatched. Written as DNA, the CDR3 is TGTGCCAGCAGCTTATCCGGGACAGGGGGAACTGAAGCTTTCTTT. Amino acids: CASSLSGTGGTEAFF. The variable domain in full, with the rest retrieved from reference TRBV7-9 and TRBJ1-1, is DTGVSQNPRHKITKRGQNVTFRCDPISEHNRLYWYRQTLGQGPEFLTYFQNEAQLEKSRLLSDRFSAERPKGSFSTLEIQRTEQGDSAMYLCASSLSGTGGTEAFFGQGTRLTVV.